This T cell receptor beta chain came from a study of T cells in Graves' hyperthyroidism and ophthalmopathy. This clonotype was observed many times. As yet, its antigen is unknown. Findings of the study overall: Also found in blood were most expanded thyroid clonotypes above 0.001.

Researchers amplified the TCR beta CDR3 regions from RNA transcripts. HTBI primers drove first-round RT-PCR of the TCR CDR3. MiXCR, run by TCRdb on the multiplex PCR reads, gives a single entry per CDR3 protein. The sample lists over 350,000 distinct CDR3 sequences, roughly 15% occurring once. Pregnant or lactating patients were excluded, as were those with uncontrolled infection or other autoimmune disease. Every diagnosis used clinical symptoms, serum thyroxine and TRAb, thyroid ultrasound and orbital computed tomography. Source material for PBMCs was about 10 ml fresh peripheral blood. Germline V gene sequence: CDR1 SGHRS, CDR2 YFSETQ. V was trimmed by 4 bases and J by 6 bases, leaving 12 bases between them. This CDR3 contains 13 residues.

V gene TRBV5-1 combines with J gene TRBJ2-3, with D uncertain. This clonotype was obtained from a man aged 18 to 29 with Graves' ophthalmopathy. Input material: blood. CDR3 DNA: TGCGCCAGCAGCCCACTCCCTGGCGATACGCAGTATTTT. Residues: CASSPLPGDTQYF.